The rows below give T cell receptor beta chains drawn from one sample of a study of blood T cell repertoires in COVID-19. Repertoires were generated with immunoSEQ multiplex PCR, while TCRdb's copy carries only in-frame clones and drops some. This table holds some 400,000 clones, roughly 90% found once. Sequenced: PBMCs or T cells enriched from blood (not recorded which). The receptors stem from a woman in her twenties or thirties who had recovered from COVID-19. Each CDR3 is given with its conserved first and last residue. The D gene is left open where the match is weak. For some rows the clone size is stated as once, few or many, or as a class when expanded; others skip it.

TRBJ2-7 | TRBV28 | NA | TRBD2 | TGTGCCAGCAGTTTCAGCGGGAGGAGCTCCTACGAGCAGTACTTC | CASSFSGRSSYEQYF
TRBJ2-7 | TRBV27 | once | NA | TGTGCCAGCAGTTTATCGGGACTGCAGACGCAGTACTTC | CASSLSGLQTQYF
TRBJ1-1 | TRBV5-8 | NA | NA | TGTGCCAGCAGCCTAGTACAGGGCTTGAACACTGAAGCTTTCTTT | CASSLVQGLNTEAFF
TRBJ1-1 | TRBV10-3 | NA | TRBD1 | TGTGCCATCAGTGTTAGGGACAGTTCGAACACTGAAGCTTTCTTT | CAISVRDSSNTEAFF
TRBJ2-3 | TRBV28 | NA | TRBD1 | TGTGCCAGCAGTTTCCAGACAGGGGGCATCACAGATACGCAGTATTTT | CASSFQTGGITDTQYF
TRBJ1-5 | TRBV2 | NA | NA | TGTGCCAGCAGTCTCAGGACGGACTATAGCAATCAGCCCCAGCATTTT | CASSLRTDYSNQPQHF
TRBJ1-1 | TRBV23-1 | NA | TRBD1 | TGCGCCAGCAGTCACCCAACAATGCCGGGACAGCACACTGAAGCTTTCTTT | CASSHPTMPGQHTEAFF
TRBJ2-2 | TRBV14 | NA | TRBD2 | TGTGCCAGCAGCCAAACTAGCGGGCCCGGGGAGCTGTTTTTT | CASSQTSGPGELFF
TRBJ2-7 | TRBV5-1 | NA | TRBD1 | TGCGCCAGCACCAAGGGGGCAGGGGTATCCTACGAGCAGTACTTC | CASTKGAGVSYEQYF
TRBJ1-2 | TRBV14 | once | NA | TGTGCCAGCAGCCCCGGACAGACCTATGGCTACACCTTC | CASSPGQTYGYTF
TRBJ1-5 | TRBV28 | NA | TRBD1 | TGTGCCAGCAAGCGATCGATTGACAGGGGGAAGAATCAGCCCCAGCATTTT | CASKRSIDRGKNQPQHF
TRBJ2-2 | TRBV18 | NA | NA | TGTGCCAGCTCACCGCAATACAGAACCTCGAACACCGGGGAGCTGTTTTTT | CASSPQYRTSNTGELFF
TRBJ2-3 | TRBV19 | NA | NA | TGTGCCAGTAGCTTCACAGATACGCAGTATTTT | CASSFTDTQYF
TRBJ1-1 | TRBV10-3 | NA | NA | TGTGCCATCAGTGAGAACAGGGAAAAAGCTTTCTTT | CAISENREKAFF
TRBJ2-5 | TRBV2 | NA | TRBD2 | TGTGCCAGCAGTCACGACGATCTAGCGGAAGAGACCCAGTACTTC | CASSHDDLAEETQYF
TRBJ1-5 | TRBV7-2 | few | TRBD1 | TGTGCCAGCAGCTTGGCCGACAGGGCCCTCGATCCCCAGCATTTT | CASSLADRALDPQHF
TRBJ2-7 | TRBV11-2 | NA | TRBD1 | TGTGCCAGCAGCTTAGGCGACAGGGGTCAGTACTTC | CASSLGDRGQYF
TRBJ2-5 | TRBV3-1/TRBV3-2 | once | NA | TGTGCCAGCAGCCAAGAGCAGACTGAACAAGAGACCCAGTACTTC | CASSQEQTEQETQYF
TRBJ1-5 | TRBV28 | NA | TRBD1 | TGTGCCAGCAGCAATGGGGCTCTAACAGGGGGTCCGGCCCAGCATTTT | CASSNGALTGGPAQHF
TRBJ1-2 | TRBV30 | NA | TRBD1 | TGTGCCTGGAGTCCTCTTCAGGGGGCCTCTGGCTACACCTTC | CAWSPLQGASGYTF
TRBJ2-2 | TRBV25-1 | NA | NA | TGTGCCAGCAGGGGACAATTTAACACCGGGGAGCTGTTTTTT | CASRGQFNTGELFF
TRBJ1-2 | TRBV2 | NA | NA | TGTGCCTCGGGGGGAGCTGGCTACACCTTC | CASGGAGYTF
TRBJ1-2 | TRBV5-5 | NA | NA | TGTGCCAGCAGCTTTCTTGGCGGTCCTAACTATGGCTACACCTTC | CASSFLGGPNYGYTF
TRBJ1-1 | TRBV6-5 | once | TRBD1 | TGTGCCAGCAGCGCACTTAGACAGGGTGGAGAAGCTTTCTTT | CASSALRQGGEAFF